The 32 T cell receptor beta chains listed next were all sequenced from one sample in a study of blood T cell repertoires in COVID-19. Method: immunoSEQ multiplex PCR; TCRdb's copy keeps in-frame clones and lacks some. Seen here are about 360,000 clones, approximately 89% observed once, and the top ten hold about 2.1%. Material for sequencing was PBMCs or T cells enriched from blood (not recorded which). The source of these receptors is a man aged 35 to 55 in a cohort exposed to, infected with or recovered from COVID-19 (not recorded which).

The chain carries TRBV20-1 and TRBJ2-1; 9 bases map to TRBD2. CDR1 is DFQATT and CDR2 is SNEGSKA in the germline V gene (reference sequence). CDR3 length equals 15 residues. J lost 10 bases, V lost 3 bases, and 13 bases had no gene match. CDR3 region: CSASKSSGVLEEQFF. The CDR3 DNA follows: TGCAGTGCTAGTAAATCTAGCGGGGTCTTGGAGGAGCAGTTCTTC.

V is TRBV7-8 and J is TRBJ2-7; D is ambiguous. V lost 5 bases to trimming and J lost 6 bases, with 11 bases between them. CDR1 and CDR2 (germline): SGHVS, FQNEAQ. The CDR3 covers 12 residues. CDR3 amino acids: CASSTRLSEQYF. The CDR3 bases are TGTGCCAGCAGCACTCGACTCTCCGAGCAGTACTTC.

A word on this clone: This same CDR3 is encoded by further DNA sequences in the sample. J is TRBJ2-2 and V is TRBV10-1, with a weak D call TRBD1 (5 bases). The V end lost 5 bases, the J end lost 4 bases, and 8 bases lay between the germline ends. CDR1 and CDR2 from the germline V gene are WNHNN and SYGVQD (reference sequence). CDR3 size: 13 residues. CDR3 coding DNA: TGCGCCAGCAGTACAGGCGGCACCGGGGAGCTGTTTTTT. Residues: CASSTGGTGELFF.

This clone came up a few times. V is TRBV27 and J is TRBJ2-3; D gene uncertain. The CDR3 is 14 amino acids. The V gene's germline CDR1 is MNHEY and CDR2 SMNVEV (reference sequence). V dropped 7 bases and J dropped 4 bases, with 15 bases sitting between them. In DNA, the CDR3 is TGTGCCAGCACCCGGAGTTCCCGCCCAGATACGCAGTATTTT. It encodes CASTRSSRPDTQYF.

The J gene is TRBJ2-7, the V gene TRBV28; the D is unclear. The CDR3 runs to 12 residues. Germline V gives CDR1 MDHEN, CDR2 SYDVKM. Trimming removed 7 bases from V and 3 bases from J, with 10 bases in between. The CDR3: CASNPTGYEQYF. The CDR3 coding sequence is TGTGCCAGCAACCCCACTGGCTACGAGCAGTACTTC.

The chain employs TRBV5-1 and TRBJ1-2; D unclear. Germline-derived CDR1 and CDR2 are SGHRS and YFSETQ. The V end was cut by 3 bases, the J end by 4 bases, with 22 bases between. This CDR3 is built from 17 residues. The CDR3 protein is CASSSDGPGWSSYGYTF. The CDR3 DNA reads TGCGCCAGCAGCTCGGACGGCCCGGGGTGGTCAAGCTATGGCTACACCTTC.

The chain joins TRBV19 to TRBJ2-2, with 7 bases fitting TRBD2. The germline V gene has CDR1 LNHDA and CDR2 SQIVND (reference sequence). This CDR3 has 14 amino acids. J lost 3 bases, V lost 3 bases, and 1 base had no gene match. CDR3 region: CASSITSDTGELFF. CDR3 coding DNA: TGTGCCAGTAGTATTACTAGCGACACCGGGGAGCTGTTTTTT.

The table lists this clone with a few counts. V and J are TRBV4-1 and TRBJ2-3; 10 positions agree with TRBD2. The germline V gene has CDR1 MGHRA and CDR2 YSYEKL. Trimming at V came to 3 bases and at J to 1 base, leaving 1 base not matched to a gene. The CDR3 has 15 residues. This CDR3 reads CASSHGTSGTDTQYF. The CDR3 bases are TGCGCCAGCAGCCACGGGACTAGCGGCACAGATACGCAGTATTTT.

As DNA, the CDR3 is TGTGCCAGCAGCCAGGCAGGGGTAATTGCCTATGGCTACACCTTC. The encoded protein is CASSQAGVIAYGYTF. V and J are TRBV14 and TRBJ1-2; weak D call: TRBD1 (6 bases). This CDR3 is built from 15 residues. V shed 3 bases and J shed 4 bases, with 15 bases lying between them. CDR1 and CDR2 (germline): SGHDN, FVKESK.

The chain recombines TRBV30 with TRBJ1-4, with 10 bases fitting TRBD1. The CDR3 is 15 amino acids. V shed 4 bases and J 8 bases; nucleotides not matched to a gene: 10. CDR1 and CDR2 from the germline V gene are GTSNPN and SVGIG (reference sequence). CDR3 in DNA: TGTGCCTGGAAGGTTCCCGGGACAGGGGCGGAAAAACTGTTTTTT. Protein: CAWKVPGTGAEKLFF.

This chain links TRBV19 with TRBJ1-1; D call uncertain. Trimming removed 0 bases at V and 1 base at J, with 9 bases between. Germline lookup yields CDR1 LNHDA and CDR2 SQIVND (reference sequence). CDR3 length equals 15 residues. The CDR3 here is CASSIDGRRNTEAFF. In DNA, the CDR3 is TGTGCCAGTAGTATAGATGGCAGGCGGAACACTGAAGCTTTCTTT. The full variable domain, its missing parts supplied by reference TRBV19 and TRBJ1-1, is DGGITQSPKYLFRKEGQNVTLSCEQNLNHDAMYWYRQDPGQGLRLIYYSQIVNDFQKGDIAEGYSVSREKKESFPLTVTSAQKNPTAFYLCASSIDGRRNTEAFFGQGTRLTVV.

The chain combines TRBV5-1 with TRBJ1-5, with 7 bases fitting TRBD1. The CDR3 sequence is 13 residues long. V lost 1 base to trimming and J lost 7 bases; unmatched junction nucleotides: 2. Looked up from germline, CDR1 is SGHRS and CDR2 is YFSETQ. The CDR3 bases are TGCGCCAGCAGCTTGTTAGGGGGCCAGCCCCAGCATTTT. This gives the protein CASSLLGGQPQHF.

This clone was recorded only once. The rearrangement joins TRBV18 to TRBJ2-3, with 8 bases identical to TRBD2. Trimming cost V 3 bases and J 2 bases; bases outside gene matches: 10. The CDR3 consists of 17 residues. Germline-derived CDR1 and CDR2 are KGHSH and LQKENI. The CDR3 loop reads CASSPKPSGFATDTQYF. Here the CDR3 DNA reads TGTGCCAGCTCACCGAAACCTAGCGGGTTCGCCACAGATACGCAGTATTTT.

This sequence joins TRBV28 and TRBJ1-1; 10 nucleotides align to TRBD1. Germline CDR1 MDHEN, CDR2 SYDVKM. CDR3 length equals 13 residues. The ends lost 6 bases at V and 5 bases at J; junction bases unmatched: 3. The CDR3 nucleotides read TGTGCCAGCAGGGAGGGACAGGGGACTGAAGCTTTCTTT. It translates to CASREGQGTEAFF. The full variable domain, completed using reference TRBV28 and TRBJ1-1, is DVKVTQSSRYLVKRTGEKVFLECVQDMDHENMFWYRQDPGLGLRLIYFSYDVKMKEKGDIPEGYSVSREKKERFSLILESASTNQTSMYLCASREGQGTEAFFGQGTRLTVV.

This chain connects TRBV15 to TRBJ2-3, with TRBD1 matching 12 bases. V trimming: 6 bases; J trimming: 2 bases; junction bases outside the gene matches: 12. The CDR3 spans 18 residues. Looked up from germline, CDR1 is LNHNV and CDR2 is YYDKDF (reference sequence). As DNA, the CDR3 is TGTGCCACCAGGAATACCGGGACAGGGGGCGCCCACACAGATACGCAGTATTTT. Translation: CATRNTGTGGAHTDTQYF. The complete variable domain, with remaining parts taken from reference TRBV15 and TRBJ2-3, reads DAMVIQNPRYQVTQFGKPVTLSCSQTLNHNVMYWYQQKSSQAPKLLFHYYDKDFNNEADTPDNFQSRRPNTSFCFLDIRSPGLGDTAMYLCATRNTGTGGAHTDTQYFGPGTRLTVL.

This rearrangement joins TRBV9 to TRBJ2-1; 12 bases map to TRBD2. The CDR3 is 15 residues long. Germline values: CDR1 SGDLS, CDR2 YYNGEE. After removal of 3 bases from V and 8 bases from J, the junction contained 6 bases not matched to a gene. CDR3 coding DNA: TGTGCCAGCAGCGAGACTAGCGGGAGCCGTGATGAGCAGTTCTTC. As protein: CASSETSGSRDEQFF.

This clone was counted a single time. The V call is TRBV28, the J call TRBJ2-3; 10 positions agree with TRBD2. The trim removed 2 bases at V and 3 bases at J, leaving 2 bases unmatched. Germline CDR1 is MDHEN and CDR2 is SYDVKM. This CDR3 region has 15 residues. The DNA of the CDR3 is TGTGCCAGCAGTTTAAGCGGGAGGGGGACAGATACGCAGTATTTT. It translates to CASSLSGRGTDTQYF.

This clone was recorded only once. This CDR3 reads CASIPAGTSGRYEQYF. The CDR3 DNA sequence: TGTGCCAGCATTCCAGCCGGGACTAGCGGGAGGTACGAGCAGTACTTC. The rearrangement links TRBV28 to TRBJ2-7, with 15 bases matching TRBD2. Germline CDR1 is MDHEN and CDR2 is SYDVKM. This CDR3 is built from 16 residues. Trimming cost V 7 bases and J 4 bases; bases outside gene matches: 8.

In regard to this clone: The sample contains more than one DNA sequence encoding this CDR3. The chain couples TRBV5-1 to TRBJ1-2; D is perhaps TRBD1 (6 bases). The CDR3 is 13 amino acids. CDR1 and CDR2 (germline): SGHRS, YFSETQ. V was cut by 3 bases and J by 3 bases, with 9 bases left in between. CDR3 coding DNA: TGCGCCAGCAGCTCACAGGGCGACTATGGCTACACCTTC. Its protein product is CASSSQGDYGYTF.

The J gene is TRBJ2-5, the V gene TRBV5-4, with 7 bases lining up with TRBD2. The CDR3 consists of 14 residues. V was pared by 2 bases and J by 2 bases, with 3 bases of the junction left unmatched. Germline V gene lookup returns CDR1 SGHNT and CDR2 YYREEE (reference sequence). The CDR3 protein is CASSLAGRQETQYF. As DNA, the CDR3 is TGTGCCAGCAGCTTAGCGGGGCGTCAAGAGACCCAGTACTTC.

The table lists this clone with a count of one. The gene calls are TRBV6-2 or TRBV6-3 and TRBJ2-1; D is possibly TRBD2 (5 bases). Trimming stripped 5 bases from V and 4 bases from J, with 9 bases between. The CDR3 runs 13 residues. Germline CDR1 MNHEY, CDR2 SVGEGT. The DNA of the CDR3 is TGTGCCAGCAGTCGAGCGGAGTACAATGAGCAGTTCTTC. Translating gives CASSRAEYNEQFF.

The genes are TRBV11-2 and TRBJ1-2; 8 bases map to TRBD1. CDR1 is SGHAT and CDR2 is FQNNGV in the germline V gene. The CDR3 loop spans 13 amino acids. J was trimmed by 6 bases and V by 3 bases; bases with no gene match: 3. The CDR3 loop reads CASSLDRANGYTF. CDR3 sequence (DNA): TGTGCCAGCAGCTTGGACAGGGCGAATGGCTACACCTTC. Variable domain in full (rest from reference TRBV11-2 and TRBJ1-2): EAGVAQSPRYKIIEKRQSVAFWCNPISGHATLYWYQQILGQGPKLLIQFQNNGVVDDSQLPKDRFSAERLKGVDSTLKIQPAKLEDSAVYLCASSLDRANGYTFGSGTRLTVV.

The chain is built from TRBV28 and TRBJ2-7; no clear D. V was cut by 3 bases and J by 3 bases, with 12 bases left in between. CDR3 length: 14 residues. CDR1 is MDHEN and CDR2 is SYDVKM in the germline V gene. CDR3 sequence reads: CASSFQPRYYEQYF. CDR3 bases: TGTGCCAGCAGTTTTCAGCCCAGGTACTACGAGCAGTACTTC.

The chain recombines TRBV6-1 with TRBJ2-3; 10 bases are a match to TRBD2. The CDR3 consists of 17 residues. V was clipped by 3 bases and J by 3 bases; unmatched bases: 9. Germline loops: CDR1 MNHNS, CDR2 SASEGT. In DNA, the CDR3 is TGTGCCAGCAGTGAGGGGGTAGCGGGAGGTAGGACAGATACGCAGTATTTT. Translation: CASSEGVAGGRTDTQYF.

This sequence joins TRBV29-1 and TRBJ2-1, with TRBD1 matching 9 bases. V lost 7 bases, J lost 9 bases, and 10 bases stayed unmatched. The CDR3 contains 13 residues. Looked up from germline, CDR1 is SQVTM and CDR2 is ANQGSEA. This CDR3 is CSGHRDRESEQFF. DNA of the CDR3: TGCAGCGGCCATAGGGACAGGGAGTCTGAGCAGTTCTTC.

This chain uses TRBV3-1 (or the pseudogene TRBV3-2) with TRBJ2-6; maybe TRBD1 (6 bases). Per germline, CDR1 LGHDT and CDR2 YNNKEL (reference sequence). V was trimmed by 2 bases and J by 0 bases, leaving 11 bases between them. The CDR3 has 17 amino acids. CDR3 sequence: CASSQTRGYSGANVLTF. The CDR3 DNA reads as TGTGCCAGCAGCCAAACCAGGGGATACTCTGGGGCCAACGTCCTGACTTTC.

V is TRBV23-1 and J is TRBJ1-2, with D tentatively TRBD1 (6 bases). TRBV23-1 carries the ORF label, with uncertain function. The CDR3 loop spans 13 amino acids. The V and J ends lost 8 bases and 7 bases respectively, with 17 bases between them. The CDR3 here is CASPGQGRGGYTF. The CDR3, as DNA: TGCGCCAGCCCCGGGCAGGGGAGGGGTGGCTACACCTTC.

This clone was seen more than once but under ten times. The chain joins TRBV18 to TRBJ1-4; 8 bases are shared with TRBD1. In germline, CDR1 is KGHSH, CDR2 LQKENI. This CDR3 has 13 residues. V lost 5 bases and J lost 8; bases outside the gene matches: 4. The CDR3 region is CASSGQGKEKLFF. The DNA for the CDR3 is TGTGCCAGCTCAGGACAGGGCAAGGAAAAACTGTTTTTT. Drawing the rest from reference TRBV18 and TRBJ1-4, the complete variable domain is NAGVMQNPRHLVRRRGQEARLRCSPMKGHSHVYWYRQLPEEGLKFMVYLQKENIIDESGMPKERFSAEFPKEGPSILRIQQVVRGDSAAYFCASSGQGKEKLFFGSGTQLSVL.

The chain joins TRBV27 to TRBJ2-7, with TRBD2 matching 13 bases. The V gene end was trimmed by 2 bases and the J gene end by 2 bases; junction bases not matched to a gene: 3. CDR3 length: 16 amino acids. Germline V gene data show CDR1 as MNHEY and CDR2 as SMNVEV (reference sequence). The CDR3 bases are TGTGCCAGCAGTTTACGGACTAGCGGGAGTACCTACGAGCAGTACTTC. Its protein product is CASSLRTSGSTYEQYF.

The chain recombines TRBV6-5 with TRBJ1-2, with D perhaps matching TRBD1 (6 bases). V was cut by 4 bases and J by 8 bases, with 14 bases left in between. The CDR3 totals 13 residues. Looked up from germline, CDR1 is MNHEY and CDR2 is SVGAGI. The DNA for the CDR3 is TGTGCCAGCAGTTCCGGGGGGGGCGGAGGCTACACCTTC. It codes for CASSSGGGGGYTF.

The gene calls are TRBV19 and TRBJ2-1, with 9 nucleotides matching TRBD2. This CDR3 has 15 residues. The V segment lost 4 bases and the J segment 4 bases; nucleotides outside the gene matches: 5. Germline assignment: CDR1 LNHDA and CDR2 SQIVND (reference sequence). The CDR3 sequence: CASSRGLADYNEQFF. The CDR3 DNA sequence: TGTGCCAGTAGTAGGGGACTAGCAGATTACAATGAGCAGTTCTTC. The whole variable domain, filled in from reference TRBV19 and TRBJ2-1, reads DGGITQSPKYLFRKEGQNVTLSCEQNLNHDAMYWYRQDPGQGLRLIYYSQIVNDFQKGDIAEGYSVSREKKESFPLTVTSAQKNPTAFYLCASSRGLADYNEQFFGPGTRLTVL.

The J gene is TRBJ1-4, the V gene TRBV7-2; tentatively, D is TRBD1 (6 bases). Germline values: CDR1 SGHTA, CDR2 FQGNSA. The V and J ends lost 1 base and 8 bases respectively, with 8 bases between them. This CDR3 is 13 amino acids long. For the CDR3, the DNA is TGTGCCAGCAGCTTAGGGGGGCGCGAAAAACTGTTTTTT. The encoded protein is CASSLGGREKLFF.